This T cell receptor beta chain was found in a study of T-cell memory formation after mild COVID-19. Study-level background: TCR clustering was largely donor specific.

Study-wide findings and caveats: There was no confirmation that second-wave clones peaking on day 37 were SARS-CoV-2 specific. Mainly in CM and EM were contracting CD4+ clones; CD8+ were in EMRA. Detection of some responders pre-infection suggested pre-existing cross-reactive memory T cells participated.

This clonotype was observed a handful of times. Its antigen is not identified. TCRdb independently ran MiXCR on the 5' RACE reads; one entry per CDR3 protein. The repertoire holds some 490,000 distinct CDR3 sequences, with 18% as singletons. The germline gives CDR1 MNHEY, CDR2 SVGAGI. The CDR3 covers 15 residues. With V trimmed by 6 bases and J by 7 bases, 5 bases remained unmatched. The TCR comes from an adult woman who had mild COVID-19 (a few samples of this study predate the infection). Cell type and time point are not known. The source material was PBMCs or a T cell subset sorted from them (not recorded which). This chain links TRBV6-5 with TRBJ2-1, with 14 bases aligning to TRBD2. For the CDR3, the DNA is TGTGCCAGCAGGTCCGGGACTAGCGGGAGTAATGAGCAGTTCTTC. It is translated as CASRSGTSGSNEQFF.